The source of this T cell receptor (beta chain) is a study of T cell responses to AZD1222 COVID-19 vaccine. The CDR3 covers 16 residues. Germline assignment: CDR1 SGHRS and CDR2 YFSETQ. V was pared by 0 bases and J by 1 base, with 2 bases of the junction left unmatched. Data came from immunoSEQ multiplex PCR; TCRdb stores just in-frame clones and leaves some out. The data show about 160,000 clones, under 95% seen once. A remark on this clone: Other DNA sequences in this sample translate to the same CDR3.

The source was peripheral blood, collected on day 0 of AZD1222 vaccination. The TCR comes from an adult in good health. The gene calls are TRBV5-1 and TRBJ2-2; 8 bases fit TRBD2. CDR3 in amino acids: CASSLVTSGNTGELFF. CDR3 nucleotide sequence: TGCGCCAGCAGCTTGGTCACTAGCGGGAACACCGGGGAGCTGTTTTTT.